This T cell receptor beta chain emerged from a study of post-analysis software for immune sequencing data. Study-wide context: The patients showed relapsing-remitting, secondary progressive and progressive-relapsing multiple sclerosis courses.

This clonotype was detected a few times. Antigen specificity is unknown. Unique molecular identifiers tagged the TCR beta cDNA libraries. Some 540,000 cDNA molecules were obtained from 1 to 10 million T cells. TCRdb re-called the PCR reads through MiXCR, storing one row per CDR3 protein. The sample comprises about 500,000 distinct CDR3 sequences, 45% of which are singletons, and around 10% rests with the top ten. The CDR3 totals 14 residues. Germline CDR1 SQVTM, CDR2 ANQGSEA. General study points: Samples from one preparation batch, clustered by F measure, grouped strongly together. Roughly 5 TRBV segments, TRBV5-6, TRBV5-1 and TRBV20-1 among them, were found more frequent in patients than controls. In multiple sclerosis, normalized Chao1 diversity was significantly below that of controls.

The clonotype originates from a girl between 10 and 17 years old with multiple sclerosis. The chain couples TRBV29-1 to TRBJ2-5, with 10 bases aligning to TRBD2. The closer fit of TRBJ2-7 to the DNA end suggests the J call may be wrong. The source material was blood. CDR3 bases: TGCAGCGTTGAAGATCGGCTAGCGGGAGACGAGCAGTACTTC. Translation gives CSVEDRLAGDEQYF.